The 17 T cell receptor beta chains listed next were all sequenced from one sample in a study of T-cell memory formation after mild COVID-19. TCRdb reprocessed the 5' RACE reads with MiXCR, giving one entry per CDR3 protein. The sample gives hundreds of thousands of distinct CDR3 sequences, about a fifth of which show up once; roughly an eighth is in the top ten. Sequenced: PBMCs or a T cell subset sorted from them (not recorded which). These receptor sequences come from an adult woman who had mild COVID-19 (a few samples of this study predate the infection). Cell type and time point are not known.

The chain links TRBV3-1 to TRBJ1-1; perhaps TRBD1 as D (5 bases). The germline V gene encodes CDR1 LGHDT and CDR2 YNNKEL (reference sequence). The V end lost 3 bases, the J end lost 6 bases, and 8 bases lay between the germline ends. This CDR3 region has 12 residues. This chain's CDR3 is CASSQGLSEAFF. The CDR3 DNA reads as TGTGCCAGCAGCCAGGGGCTGTCTGAAGCTTTCTTT.

This clonotype was seen a few times. This chain uses TRBV12-3 or TRBV12-4 with TRBJ2-5, with D perhaps TRBD2 (6 bases). This CDR3 has 14 amino acids. V was clipped by 5 bases and J by 0 bases, with 10 bases between them. CDR3 region: CASSPGANQETQYF. In nucleotides, the CDR3 is TGTGCCAGCAGTCCGGGAGCGAACCAAGAGACCCAGTACTTC.

The chain carries TRBV4-1 and TRBJ2-3; 10 bases line up with TRBD2. V trimming: 1 base; J trimming: 0 bases; junction bases outside the gene matches: 7. The CDR3 totals 18 residues. The germline V gene encodes CDR1 MGHRA and CDR2 YSYEKL. The CDR3 DNA is TGCGCCAGCAGCCAAGTACTAGCGGGGCTCGCTAGCACAGATACGCAGTATTTT. It translates to CASSQVLAGLASTDTQYF.

The chain recombines TRBV18 with TRBJ2-7, with D possibly TRBD1 on 8 matching bases. The germline V gene encodes CDR1 KGHSH and CDR2 LQKENI. V lost 8 bases and J 1 base, leaving 15 bases between the germline ends. The CDR3 consists of 14 residues. CDR3 nucleotides: TGTGCCAGCCACACAGGGGGGGCTTCCTACGAGCAGTACTTC. Its translation is CASHTGGASYEQYF.

The chain joins TRBV5-4 to TRBJ2-5, with 9 positions matching TRBD1. This CDR3 has 15 amino acids. V shed 0 bases, J shed 5 bases, and the junction held 5 bases outside the gene matches. Germline CDR1 is SGHNT and CDR2 is YYREEE (reference sequence). The DNA of the CDR3 is TGTGCCAGCAGCTTGGTACAGGGGGCGTGGGAGACCCAGTACTTC. It translates to CASSLVQGAWETQYF.

The chain joins TRBV6-5 to TRBJ1-2, with D hard to call. The germline V gene encodes CDR1 MNHEY and CDR2 SVGAGI. The CDR3 length is 13 residues. V lost 0 bases and J lost 4, with 6 bases in between. CDR3 sequence: CASSYSTGYGYTF. CDR3 coding DNA: TGTGCCAGCAGTTACTCGACTGGCTATGGCTACACCTTC.

The chain carries TRBV9 and TRBJ2-1; 8 positions agree with TRBD2. CDR1 and CDR2 (germline): SGDLS, YYNGEE. The CDR3 consists of 18 residues. Trimming removed 3 bases from V and 6 bases from J; junction bases left unmatched: 17. This CDR3 reads CASSETSRGLEKRNEQFF. CDR3 nucleotides: TGTGCCAGCAGCGAGACCTCCAGGGGACTAGAAAAGCGCAATGAGCAGTTCTTC.

This clonotype was counted a few times. The DNA for the CDR3 is TGTGCCTGGAGTGAGATAGCGGATACAACAGATACGCAGTATTTT. This translates into CAWSEIADTTDTQYF. The chain recombines TRBV30 with TRBJ2-3; D perhaps matches TRBD2 (6 bases). Germline V gene data show CDR1 as GTSNPN and CDR2 as SVGIG (reference sequence). CDR3 length: 15 residues. The V and J ends lost 1 base and 3 bases respectively, with 14 bases between them. The full variable domain, completed using reference TRBV30 and TRBJ2-3, is SQTIHQWPATLVQPVGSPLSLECTVEGTSNPNLYWYRQAAGRGLQLLFYSVGIGQISSEVPQNLSASRPQDRQFILSSKKLLLSDSGFYLCAWSEIADTTDTQYFGPGTRLTVL.

There are a few counts of this clonotype. Here the CDR3 reads CASSLRGLEHDEQFF. CDR3 sequence (DNA): TGTGCCAGCAGCTTAAGAGGACTAGAGCACGATGAGCAGTTCTTC. This chain uses TRBV7-3 with TRBJ2-1; 7 nucleotides align to TRBD2. From germline, CDR1 is SGHTA and CDR2 FQGTGA. Trimming took 1 base from V and 8 from J; bases not matched to a gene: 8. The CDR3 sequence is 15 residues long. The whole variable domain, remainder taken from reference TRBV7-3 and TRBJ2-1, is GAGVSQTPSNKVTEKGKYVELRCDPISGHTALYWYRQSLGQGPEFLIYFQGTGAADDSGLPNDRFFAVRPEGSVSTLKIQRTERGDSAVYLCASSLRGLEHDEQFFGPGTRLTVL.

The chain joins TRBV24-1 to TRBJ2-1; no definite D call. The CDR3 length is 16 residues. Germline lookup yields CDR1 KGHDR and CDR2 SFDVKD. V shed 4 bases and J shed 0 bases, with 12 bases lying between them. The CDR3 spells CATSDPAAPSYNEQFF. CDR3 DNA sequence: TGTGCCACCAGTGACCCGGCGGCGCCCTCCTACAATGAGCAGTTCTTC.

The gene calls are TRBV28 and TRBJ2-1; D possibly corresponds to TRBD2 (6 bases). V lost 3 bases and J lost 5, with 11 bases in between. The CDR3 totals 14 residues. Germline CDR1 is MDHEN and CDR2 is SYDVKM. The CDR3 is CASSFERANNEQFF. CDR3 in DNA: TGTGCCAGCAGTTTCGAGCGGGCAAACAATGAGCAGTTCTTC.

V is TRBV24-1 and J is TRBJ2-1; the D is unclear. Trimming removed 6 bases at V and 6 bases at J, with 8 bases between. Germline V gene sequence: CDR1 KGHDR, CDR2 SFDVKD. This CDR3 is 12 amino acids long. The CDR3 bases are TGTGCCACCAGTAGGCTTTCCAATGAGCAGTTCTTC. It translates to CATSRLSNEQFF.

This clonotype was counted a few times. V usage is TRBV4-3 and J usage is TRBJ1-1; maybe TRBD1 (5 bases). Germline lookup yields CDR1 LGHNA and CDR2 YSLEER. This CDR3 contains 15 residues. Deletions cut 0 bases from V and 0 bases from J, with 8 bases between. This CDR3 is CASSQDWTLNTEAFF. CDR3 DNA: TGCGCCAGCAGCCAAGATTGGACACTGAACACTGAAGCTTTCTTT.

This clonotype was found once. In DNA form, the CDR3 reads TGCAGCGTTGAAGGGGGAATCATCTTTGGGCATGGCTACACCTTC. It yields the protein CSVEGGIIFGHGYTF. The V and J genes are TRBV29-1 and TRBJ1-2; D is unclear. Trimming took 1 base from V and 6 from J, leaving 18 bases between them. The CDR3 length is 15 residues. Germline CDR1 and CDR2: SQVTM and ANQGSEA.

This clonotype came up a few times. The chain links TRBV6-5 to TRBJ1-1, with 7 bases identical to TRBD1. Germline V gene data show CDR1 as MNHEY and CDR2 as SVGAGI. The length of the CDR3 is 15 residues. J gave up 0 bases and V 5 bases, and 6 bases lay outside the gene matches. Here the CDR3 DNA reads TGTGCCAGCAGTGGGTCGACAGGGATGAACACTGAAGCTTTCTTT. It codes for CASSGSTGMNTEAFF.

The chain is built from TRBV3-1 and TRBJ2-1; 8 bases are a match to TRBD2. Germline V gene lookup returns CDR1 LGHDT and CDR2 YNNKEL (reference sequence). V lost 6 bases, J lost 10 bases, and 17 bases stayed unmatched. The CDR3 spans 16 residues. The CDR3 spells CASSLRRLAGGDEQFF. CDR3 sequence (DNA): TGTGCCAGCAGTCTCCGTCGTCTAGCGGGCGGAGACGAGCAGTTCTTC.

This clonotype was seen a few times. V usage is TRBV4-2 and J usage is TRBJ1-2; D might be TRBD1 (6 bases). Germline V gives CDR1 LGHNA, CDR2 YNFKEQ. The CDR3 contains 16 residues. Trimming removed 0 bases at V and 1 base at J, with 12 bases between. This CDR3 is CASSQDMGQDNYGYTF. The CDR3 nucleotides are TGTGCCAGCAGCCAAGATATGGGACAAGATAACTATGGCTACACCTTC.